These T cell receptor beta chains were read from a single sample in a study of memory CD4+ T cells and cytomegalovirus serostatus. Here immunoSEQ multiplex PCR was the method, and the copy in TCRdb shows in-frame clones only, minus some. The sample shows roughly 60,000 clones, roughly three quarters of them seen only once. The sequenced material came from memory CD4+ T cells from blood. The receptors shown here come from an adult in good health and CMV-seronegative. Both conserved end residues are part of each CDR3. The D gene is left open where the match is weak. A clone size is listed for some rows: how often the clone was seen (once, few, many), or a class if it is expanded.

v_call,j_call,d_call,clone_size,cdr3_aa,cdr3_nt
TRBV11-2,TRBJ1-1,-,-,CASSLSVNTEAFF,TGTGCCAGCAGCTTATCAGTGAACACTGAAGCTTTCTTT
TRBV18,TRBJ2-7,-,-,CASSLDYNEQYF,TGTGCCAGCTCACTGGACTACAACGAGCAGTACTTC
TRBV2,TRBJ1-1,-,-,CASSSDRAANTEAFF,TGTGCCAGCAGTTCCGATCGGGCGGCGAACACTGAAGCTTTCTTT
TRBV9,TRBJ2-7,TRBD1,-,CASSEGQGYEQYF,TGTGCCAGCAGCGAGGGACAGGGCTACGAGCAGTACTTC
TRBV9,TRBJ2-1,TRBD2,-,CASSVGTSGLHPEQFF,TGTGCCAGCAGCGTAGGGACTAGCGGGCTACACCCGGAGCAGTTCTTC
TRBV6-6,TRBJ1-3,-,many,CASSYFSGFPGNTIYF,TGTGCCAGCAGTTACTTCTCGGGGTTTCCTGGAAACACCATATATTTT
TRBV7-9,TRBJ1-6,-,-,CASSLASGSYSPLHF,TGTGCCAGCAGCTTAGCGTCAGGGAGTTATTCACCCCTCCACTTT
TRBV11-2,TRBJ1-1,-,-,CASSLSGTLGTEAFF,TGTGCCAGCAGCCTTTCCGGGACACTTGGTACTGAAGCTTTCTTT
TRBV5-1,TRBJ1-5,-,-,CASSLAGARNQPQHF,TGCGCCAGCAGCTTGGCCGGGGCTAGGAATCAGCCCCAGCATTTT
TRBV7-8,TRBJ2-3,TRBD2,-,CASSPGLAGGDTQYF,TGTGCCAGCAGCCCTGGACTAGCGGGGGGAGATACGCAGTATTTT
TRBV10-3,TRBJ2-5,-,-,CAISVDSQETQYF,TGTGCCATCAGTGTGGACAGCCAAGAGACCCAGTACTTC
TRBV30,TRBJ2-1,-,-,CAWSVEFQGGNEQFF,TGTGCCTGGAGTGTAGAATTTCAGGGGGGCAATGAGCAGTTCTTC
TRBV7-3,TRBJ2-7,TRBD2,medium-sized,CASSLGTSGSYEQYF,TGTGCCAGCAGCTTAGGGACTAGCGGCTCCTACGAGCAGTACTTC
TRBV29-1,TRBJ1-3,-,few,CSVEHIWGGNTIYF,TGCAGCGTTGAGCATATTTGGGGGGGAAACACCATATATTTT
TRBV4-3,TRBJ1-1,-,few,CASSQRRVNTEAFF,TGCGCCAGCAGCCAACGAAGAGTGAACACTGAAGCTTTCTTT
TRBV11-3,TRBJ2-3,TRBD2,-,CASSLRLAGGTDTQYF,TGTGCCAGCAGCTTACGGCTAGCGGGGGGCACAGATACGCAGTATTTT
TRBV19,TRBJ1-6,-,-,CASSIKNPNSPLHF,TGTGCCAGTAGTATCAAGAACCCGAATTCACCCCTCCACTTT
TRBV19,TRBJ1-2,-,-,CASTLRTAADDYGYTF,TGTGCCAGTACCCTTAGGACGGCCGCGGATGACTATGGCTACACCTTC
TRBV10-1,TRBJ2-3,-,-,CASSLRRDSDTQYF,TGCGCCAGCTCCTTAAGGCGAGACTCAGATACGCAGTATTTT
TRBV4-1,TRBJ2-4,TRBD1,-,CASSQEPPGQGARAKNIQYF,TGCGCCAGCAGCCAAGAGCCCCCTGGACAGGGGGCGAGGGCCAAAAACATTCAGTACTTC
TRBV7-9,TRBJ1-1,-,-,CASSLDREGTAEAFF,TGTGCCAGCAGCCTAGATCGGGAGGGCACGGCTGAAGCTTTCTTT
TRBV9,TRBJ2-5,-,-,CASSVDNRETQYF,TGTGCCAGCAGCGTAGACAATCGGGAGACCCAGTACTTC
TRBV27,TRBJ2-7,-,-,CASSRSLQGGEQYF,TGTGCCAGCAGTCGATCCCTCCAGGGAGGCGAGCAGTACTTC
TRBV19,TRBJ2-5,TRBD1,-,CASSPDREETQYF,TGTGCCAGTAGTCCTGACAGGGAAGAGACCCAGTACTTC
TRBV5-1,TRBJ1-5,-,-,CASSLDGDSNQPQHF,TGCGCCAGCAGCTTGGACGGGGATAGCAATCAGCCCCAGCATTTT
TRBV19,TRBJ1-2,TRBD1,-,CASTKGQTYGYTF,TGTGCCAGTACCAAGGGACAGACTTATGGCTACACCTTC
TRBV19,TRBJ1-5,TRBD1,-,CASSPRQGGSNQPQHF,TGTGCCAGTAGTCCAAGACAGGGCGGCAGCAATCAGCCCCAGCATTTT
TRBV7-9,TRBJ1-1,-,-,CASSRNMNTEAFF,TGTGCCAGCAGCCGCAACATGAACACTGAAGCTTTCTTT
TRBV11-3,TRBJ1-1,-,-,CASSLDEQGRAFF,TGTGCCAGCAGCTTAGATGAACAGGGTCGGGCTTTCTTT
TRBV7-2,TRBJ2-7,TRBD2,-,CASSYSGTSGSYEQYF,TGTGCCAGCAGCTATTCTGGGACTAGCGGCTCCTACGAGCAGTACTTC
TRBV6-6,TRBJ1-2,-,-,CASSYSLGTSNGYTF,TGTGCCAGCAGTTACTCCCTTGGTACTTCGAACGGCTACACCTTC
TRBV19,TRBJ2-2,-,-,CASRAGVDTGELFF,TGTGCCAGTAGGGCAGGGGTGGACACCGGGGAGCTGTTTTTT
TRBV19,TRBJ2-7,-,-,CASSIGGAGGAGLPEQYF,TGTGCCAGTAGTATCGGGGGGGCAGGGGGAGCGGGACTGCCGGAGCAGTACTTC
TRBV11-3,TRBJ2-6,TRBD1,-,CASSLGQGGANVLTF,TGTGCCAGCAGCTTAGGACAGGGTGGGGCCAACGTCCTGACTTTC
TRBV6-5,TRBJ2-2,TRBD2,-,CASSYLAGASGELFF,TGTGCCAGCAGTTACCTAGCGGGAGCGAGCGGGGAGCTGTTTTTT
TRBV7-9,TRBJ1-5,-,-,CASSLGNYQPQHF,TGTGCCAGCAGCTTAGGGAATTATCAGCCCCAGCATTTT
TRBV7-2,TRBJ2-6,-,-,CASSSTVGAGANVLTF,TGTGCCAGCAGCTCTACAGTTGGGGCTGGGGCCAACGTCCTGACTTTC
TRBV6-6,TRBJ1-5,-,once,CASSIDNSNRPQHF,TGTGCCAGCAGTATAGACAATAGCAATCGGCCCCAGCATTTT
TRBV18,TRBJ2-5,-,-,CASSPRPHVKETQYF,TGTGCCAGCTCACCACGGCCCCACGTGAAAGAGACCCAGTACTTC
TRBV27,TRBJ2-3,-,-,CASTTGLTASTDTQYF,TGTGCCAGCACCACGGGGCTAACAGCGTCCACAGATACGCAGTATTTT
TRBV7-9,TRBJ1-2,TRBD1,-,CASSLQGQDNYGYTF,TGTGCCAGCAGCCTCCAGGGACAGGATAACTATGGCTACACCTTC
TRBV7-2,TRBJ1-3,-,-,CASSLASEPGNTIYF,TGTGCCAGCAGCTTAGCTTCGGAGCCCGGAAACACCATATATTTT
TRBV9,TRBJ1-5,TRBD1,few,CASSAGTGWDQPQHF,TGTGCCAGCAGCGCTGGGACAGGGTGGGATCAGCCCCAGCATTTT
TRBV19,TRBJ2-3,TRBD2,-,CASRSFAGGKYTQYF,TGTGCCAGTAGATCCTTTGCGGGAGGGAAGTATACGCAGTATTTT
TRBV19,TRBJ2-7,TRBD1,-,CASSISPGRGIYEQYF,TGTGCCAGTAGTATATCTCCGGGCAGGGGGATCTACGAGCAGTACTTC
TRBV5-1,TRBJ2-7,-,-,CASSLIEAGYEQYF,TGCGCCAGCAGCTTGATTGAAGCAGGTTACGAGCAGTACTTC
TRBV6-5,TRBJ1-3,-,many,CASSYQQGSGNTIYF,TGTGCCAGCAGTTATCAACAGGGCTCTGGAAACACCATATATTTT
TRBV5-1,TRBJ2-1,TRBD2,-,CASSTGTTNEQFF,TGCGCCAGCAGCACTGGGACTACCAATGAGCAGTTCTTC
TRBV4-1,TRBJ2-3,-,-,CASSQEGTRNTQYF,TGCGCCAGCAGCCAAGAGGGAACCCGGAATACGCAGTATTTT
TRBV5-6,TRBJ2-7,TRBD2,-,CASSPFRDYRSSYEQYF,TGTGCCAGCAGCCCATTTCGGGACTACCGAAGCTCCTACGAGCAGTACTTC
TRBV5-1,TRBJ2-5,-,-,CASSLVLGETQYF,TGCGCCAGCAGCTTGGTTTTGGGAGAGACCCAGTACTTC
TRBV4-3,TRBJ1-3,-,-,CASSLRGPGNTIYF,TGCGCCAGCAGCCTCCGGGGGCCAGGAAACACCATATATTTT
TRBV4-2,TRBJ2-2,-,-,CASSQERTGELFF,TGTGCCAGCAGCCAAGAGAGAACCGGGGAGCTGTTTTTT
TRBV6-5,TRBJ2-3,TRBD2,-,CASRLAGVVDTQYF,TGTGCCTCACGCCTAGCGGGGGTTGTAGATACGCAGTATTTT
TRBV10-3,TRBJ2-3,TRBD2,once,CAISDLQLAGGVDTQYF,TGTGCCATCAGTGACCTACAACTAGCGGGAGGCGTTGATACGCAGTATTTT